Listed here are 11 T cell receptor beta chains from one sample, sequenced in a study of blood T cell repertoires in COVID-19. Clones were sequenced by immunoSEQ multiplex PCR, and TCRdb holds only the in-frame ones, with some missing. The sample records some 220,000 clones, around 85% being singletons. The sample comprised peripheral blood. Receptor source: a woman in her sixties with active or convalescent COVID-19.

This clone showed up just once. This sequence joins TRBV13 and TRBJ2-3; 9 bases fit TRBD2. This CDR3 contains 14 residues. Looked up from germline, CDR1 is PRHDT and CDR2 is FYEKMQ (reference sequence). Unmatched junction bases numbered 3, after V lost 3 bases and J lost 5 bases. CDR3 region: CASSFQLAGDTQYF. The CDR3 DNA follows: TGTGCCAGCAGCTTCCAACTAGCGGGAGATACGCAGTATTTT.

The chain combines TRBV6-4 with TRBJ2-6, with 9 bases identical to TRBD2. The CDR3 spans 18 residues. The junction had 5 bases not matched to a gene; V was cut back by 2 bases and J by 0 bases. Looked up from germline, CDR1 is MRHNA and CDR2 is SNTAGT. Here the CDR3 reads CASSDGLATVSGANVLTF. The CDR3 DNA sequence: TGTGCCAGCAGTGACGGACTAGCGACCGTCTCTGGGGCCAACGTCCTGACTTTC.

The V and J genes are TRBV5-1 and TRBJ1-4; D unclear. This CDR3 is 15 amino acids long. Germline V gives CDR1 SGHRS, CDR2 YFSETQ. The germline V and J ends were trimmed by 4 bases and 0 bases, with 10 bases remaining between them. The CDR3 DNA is TGCGCCAGCAGCCGATCAGAATCAACTAATGAAAAACTGTTTTTT. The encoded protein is CASSRSESTNEKLFF.

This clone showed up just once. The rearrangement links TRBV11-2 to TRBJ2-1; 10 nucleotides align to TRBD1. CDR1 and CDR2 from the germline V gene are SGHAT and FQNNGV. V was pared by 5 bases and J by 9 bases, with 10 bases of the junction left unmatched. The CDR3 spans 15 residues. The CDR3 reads CASSPLGTGEAEQFF. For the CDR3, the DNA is TGTGCCAGCAGCCCCCTCGGGACAGGGGAGGCTGAGCAGTTCTTC.

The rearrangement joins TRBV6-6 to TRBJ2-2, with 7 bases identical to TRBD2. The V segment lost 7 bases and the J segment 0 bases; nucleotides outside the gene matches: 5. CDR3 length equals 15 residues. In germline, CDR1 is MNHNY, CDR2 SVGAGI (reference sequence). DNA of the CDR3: TGTGCCAGCAAACCACGGGGGGCGAACACCGGGGAGCTGTTTTTT. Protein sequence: CASKPRGANTGELFF.

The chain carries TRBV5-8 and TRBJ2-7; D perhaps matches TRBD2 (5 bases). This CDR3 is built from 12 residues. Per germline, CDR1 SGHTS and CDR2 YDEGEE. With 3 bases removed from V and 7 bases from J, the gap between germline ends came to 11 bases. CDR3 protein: CASSSGTGEQYV. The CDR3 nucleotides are TGTGCCAGCAGCTCTGGAACGGGGGAGCAGTACGTC.

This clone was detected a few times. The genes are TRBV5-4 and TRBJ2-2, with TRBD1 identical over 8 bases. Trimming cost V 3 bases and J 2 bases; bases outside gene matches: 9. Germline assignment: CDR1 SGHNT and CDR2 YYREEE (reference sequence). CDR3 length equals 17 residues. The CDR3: CASSSIDRGKNTGELFF. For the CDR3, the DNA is TGTGCCAGCAGCTCGATTGACAGGGGCAAAAACACCGGGGAGCTGTTTTTT.

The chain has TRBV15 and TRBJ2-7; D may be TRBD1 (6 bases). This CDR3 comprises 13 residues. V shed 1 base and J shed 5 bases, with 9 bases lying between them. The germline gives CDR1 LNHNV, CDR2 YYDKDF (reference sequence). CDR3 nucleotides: TGTGCCACCAGCAGAGTCACAGGGAACGAGCAGTACTTC. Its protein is CATSRVTGNEQYF.

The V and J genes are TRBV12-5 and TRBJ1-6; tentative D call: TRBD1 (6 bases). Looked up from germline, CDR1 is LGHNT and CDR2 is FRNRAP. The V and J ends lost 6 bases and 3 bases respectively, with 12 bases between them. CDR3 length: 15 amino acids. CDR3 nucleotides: TGTGCTAGTGGAGGGGACAATTACTATAATTCACCCCTCCACTTT. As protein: CASGGDNYYNSPLHF.

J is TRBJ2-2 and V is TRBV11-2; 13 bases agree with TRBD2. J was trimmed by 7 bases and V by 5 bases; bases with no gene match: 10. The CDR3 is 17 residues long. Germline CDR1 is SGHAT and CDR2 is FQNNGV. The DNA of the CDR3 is TGTGCCAGCAGCCCCTATACTAGCGGGGGGGCCCACGGGGAGCTGTTTTTT. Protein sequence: CASSPYTSGGAHGELFF.

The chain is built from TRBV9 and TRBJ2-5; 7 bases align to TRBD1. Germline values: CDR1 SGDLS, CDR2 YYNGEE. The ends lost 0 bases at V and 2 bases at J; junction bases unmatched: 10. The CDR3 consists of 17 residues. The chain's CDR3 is CASSVGGQARWQETQYF. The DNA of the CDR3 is TGTGCCAGCAGCGTAGGAGGACAGGCAAGGTGGCAAGAGACCCAGTACTTC.